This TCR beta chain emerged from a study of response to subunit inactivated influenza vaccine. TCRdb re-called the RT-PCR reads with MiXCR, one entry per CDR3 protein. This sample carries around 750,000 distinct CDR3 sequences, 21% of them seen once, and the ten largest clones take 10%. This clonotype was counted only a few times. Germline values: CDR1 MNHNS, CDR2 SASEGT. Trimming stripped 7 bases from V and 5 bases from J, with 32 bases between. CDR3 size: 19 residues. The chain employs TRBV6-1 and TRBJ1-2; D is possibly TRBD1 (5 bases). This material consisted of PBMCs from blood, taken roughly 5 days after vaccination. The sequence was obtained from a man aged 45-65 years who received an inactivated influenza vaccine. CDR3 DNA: TGTGCCAGCACCTCTGTCCACCCGGGACGGATACTACTTCGGTATGGCTACACCTTC. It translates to CASTSVHPGRILLRYGYTF.